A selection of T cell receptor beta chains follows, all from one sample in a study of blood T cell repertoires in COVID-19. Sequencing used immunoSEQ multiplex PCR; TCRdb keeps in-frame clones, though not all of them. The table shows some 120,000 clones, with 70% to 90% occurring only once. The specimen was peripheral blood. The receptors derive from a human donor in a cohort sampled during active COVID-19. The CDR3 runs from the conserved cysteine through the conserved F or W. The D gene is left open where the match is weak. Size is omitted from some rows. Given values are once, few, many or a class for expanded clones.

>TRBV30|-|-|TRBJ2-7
CAWSGNRVGQYF
TGTGCCTGGAGTGGAAACAGGGTCGGACAGTACTTC
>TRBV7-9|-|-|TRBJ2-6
CASSLQTGRANVLTF
TGTGCCAGCAGCTTACAAACAGGGAGGGCCAACGTCCTGACTTTC
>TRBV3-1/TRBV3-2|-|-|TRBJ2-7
CASSQALVGLHSYEQYF
TGTGCCAGCAGCCAGGCTCTGGTGGGGCTCCACTCCTACGAGCAGTACTTC
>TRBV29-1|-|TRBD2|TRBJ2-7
CSVTRTSGYTYEQYF
TGCAGCGTTACCCGGACTAGCGGGTATACCTACGAGCAGTACTTC
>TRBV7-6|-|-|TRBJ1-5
CASSSGIGLGQPQHF
TGTGCCAGCAGCTCCGGGATAGGTCTCGGTCAGCCCCAGCATTTT
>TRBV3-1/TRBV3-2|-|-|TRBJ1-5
CASSQSWTANQPQHF
TGTGCCAGCAGCCAAAGCTGGACAGCCAATCAGCCCCAGCATTTT
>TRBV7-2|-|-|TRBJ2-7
CASSLADSSYYEQYF
TGTGCCAGCAGCTTAGCGGACAGCTCCTACTACGAGCAGTACTTC
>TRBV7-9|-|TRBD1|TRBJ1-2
CASSLTDRGSGTF
TGTGCCAGCAGCCTCACCGACAGGGGGTCTGGCACCTTC
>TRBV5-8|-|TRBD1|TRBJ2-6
CASSLSGTGSGANVLTF
TGTGCCAGCAGCTTGAGTGGGACAGGGTCTGGGGCCAACGTCCTGACTTTC
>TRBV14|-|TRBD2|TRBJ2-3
CASSQRSGRPPTDTQYF
TGTGCCAGCAGCCAAAGAAGCGGGAGGCCACCCACAGATACGCAGTATTTT
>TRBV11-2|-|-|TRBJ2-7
CASSSYRGGAEQYF
TGTGCCAGCAGCTCGTACAGGGGAGGTGCCGAGCAGTACTTC
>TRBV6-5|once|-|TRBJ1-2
CASSRRGGRDYGYTF
TGTGCCAGCAGCCGGCGGGGGGGGCGCGACTATGGCTACACCTTC
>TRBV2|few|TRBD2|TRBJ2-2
CASTEGLAGNGGELFF
TGTGCCAGCACCGAGGGGCTAGCGGGAAACGGCGGGGAGCTGTTTTTT
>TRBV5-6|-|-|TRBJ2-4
CASSLGVAKNIQYF
TGTGCCAGCAGCTTAGGGGTAGCCAAAAACATTCAGTACTTC
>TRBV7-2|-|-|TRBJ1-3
CASSPRGRRYSGNTIYF
TGTGCCAGCAGCCCGCGGGGCAGGCGTTACTCTGGAAACACCATATATTTT
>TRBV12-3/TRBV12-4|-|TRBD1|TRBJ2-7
CASSLDRGNEQYF
TGTGCCAGCAGTTTGGACAGGGGGAACGAGCAGTACTTC
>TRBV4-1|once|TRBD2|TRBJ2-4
CASSQDQGKRGAPEGAKNIQYF
TGCGCCAGCAGCCAAGATCAGGGAAAGCGGGGGGCACCCGAGGGAGCCAAAAACATTCAGTACTTC
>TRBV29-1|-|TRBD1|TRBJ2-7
CSVGTGESYEQYF
TGCAGCGTTGGGACAGGGGAATCCTACGAGCAGTACTTC
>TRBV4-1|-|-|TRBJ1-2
CASSRGQGGGYGYTF
TGCGCCAGCAGCCGAGGTCAGGGAGGGGGCTATGGCTACACCTTC
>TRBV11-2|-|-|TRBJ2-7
CASSLGAGSLYEQYF
TGTGCCAGCAGCTTAGGGGCAGGAAGTCTCTACGAGCAGTACTTC
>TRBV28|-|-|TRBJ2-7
CATGKGAQYEQYF
TGTGCCACCGGCAAGGGAGCTCAATACGAGCAGTACTTC
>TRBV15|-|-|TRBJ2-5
CATSRGELGETQYF
TGTGCCACCAGCAGAGGGGAGCTGGGAGAGACCCAGTACTTC
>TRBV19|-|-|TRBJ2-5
CASSIDGQGLRETQYF
TGTGCCAGTAGTATAGATGGCCAGGGACTTCGAGAGACCCAGTACTTC
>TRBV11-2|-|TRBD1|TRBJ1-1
CASSLITGVNEAFF
TGTGCCAGCAGCTTGATTACAGGGGTAAATGAAGCTTTCTTT
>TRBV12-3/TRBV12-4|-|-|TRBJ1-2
CASSFAGNYGYTF
TGTGCCAGCAGTTTTGCAGGGAACTATGGCTACACCTTC
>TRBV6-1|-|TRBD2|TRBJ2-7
CASSGIQRERSYEQYF
TGTGCCAGCAGTGGAATCCAGCGGGAGCGCTCCTACGAGCAGTACTTC
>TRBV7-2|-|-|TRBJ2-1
CASSIRDSSTYNEQFF
TGTGCCAGCAGCATCCGGGACTCATCGACATACAATGAGCAGTTCTTC
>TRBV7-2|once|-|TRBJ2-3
CASSGSKADTQYF
TGTGCCAGCAGCGGGAGCAAGGCAGATACGCAGTATTTT
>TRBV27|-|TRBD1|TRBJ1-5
CASSFGQGVYQPQHF
TGTGCCAGCAGCTTCGGACAGGGGGTATATCAGCCCCAGCATTTT
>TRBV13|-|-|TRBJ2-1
CASSSGQGRVFNEQFF
TGTGCCAGCAGCTCCGGTCAGGGGCGCGTGTTTAATGAGCAGTTCTTC
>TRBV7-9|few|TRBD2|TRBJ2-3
CASSGTSGWTDTQYF
TGTGCCAGCAGTGGTACTAGCGGGTGGACAGATACGCAGTATTTT
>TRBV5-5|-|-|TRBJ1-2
CASSRSTGTSSHYGYTF
TGTGCCAGCAGCCGGTCTACAGGCACATCTTCCCACTATGGCTACACCTTC
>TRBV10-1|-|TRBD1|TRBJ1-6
CASSLKDRDFPLHF
TGCGCCAGCAGTCTTAAGGACAGGGACTTCCCCCTCCACTTT
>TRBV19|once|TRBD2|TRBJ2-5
CASSISGRVQETQYF
TGTGCCAGTAGTATTAGCGGGAGGGTCCAAGAGACCCAGTACTTC
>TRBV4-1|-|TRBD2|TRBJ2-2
CASSQTPSGGPNTGELFF
TGCGCCAGCAGCCAAACCCCTAGCGGGGGACCTAACACCGGGGAGCTGTTTTTT
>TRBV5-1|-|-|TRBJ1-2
CASSLGAGTNYGYTF
TGCGCCAGCAGCTTGGGTGCAGGGACTAACTATGGCTACACCTTC
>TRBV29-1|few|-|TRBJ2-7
CSVEEGVDYEQYF
TGCAGCGTTGAGGAGGGCGTCGACTACGAGCAGTACTTC
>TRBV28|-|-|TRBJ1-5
CASSLPTGNNQPQHF
TGTGCCAGCAGTTTACCTACAGGGAACAATCAGCCCCAGCATTTT
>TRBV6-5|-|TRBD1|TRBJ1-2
CASSSGTAYFWGYTF
TGTGCCAGCAGTTCTGGGACAGCTTACTTTTGGGGCTACACCTTC
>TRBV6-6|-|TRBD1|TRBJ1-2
CASRLTGRGNYGYTF
TGTGCCAGCAGGCTGACAGGGCGGGGTAACTATGGCTACACCTTC
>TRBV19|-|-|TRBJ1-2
CATIPRGGTGTNHGYTF
TGTGCCACAATACCTAGGGGCGGTACAGGGACGAATCATGGCTACACCTTC
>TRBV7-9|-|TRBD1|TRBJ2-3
CASLRDRPTDTQYF
TGTGCCAGCCTCCGGGACAGGCCCACAGATACGCAGTATTTT
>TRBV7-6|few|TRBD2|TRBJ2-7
CASQAELSGEYEQYF
TGTGCCAGCCAAGCGGAATTGAGCGGGGAATACGAGCAGTACTTC
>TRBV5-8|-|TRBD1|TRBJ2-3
CASRDRGTDTQYF
TGTGCCAGCAGGGACAGGGGCACAGATACGCAGTATTTT
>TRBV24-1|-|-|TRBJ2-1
CATSDFPGGVNEQFF
TGTGCCACCAGTGATTTCCCCGGGGGAGTCAATGAGCAGTTCTTC
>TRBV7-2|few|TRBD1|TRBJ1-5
CASSVDRGNQPQHF
TGTGCCAGCAGCGTCGACAGGGGCAATCAGCCCCAGCATTTT
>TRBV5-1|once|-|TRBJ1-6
CASRVENSPLHF
TGCGCCAGCAGAGTGGAGAATTCACCCCTCCACTTT
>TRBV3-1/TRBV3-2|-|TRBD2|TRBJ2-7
CASGLAGESYEQYF
TGTGCCAGCGGACTAGCGGGAGAATCCTACGAGCAGTACTTC
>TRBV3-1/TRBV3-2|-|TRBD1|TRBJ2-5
CASSLWTGRGEETQYF
TGTGCCAGCAGCCTATGGACAGGGAGAGGAGAAGAGACCCAGTACTTC
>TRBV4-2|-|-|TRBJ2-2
CASSQLDTGELFF
TGTGCCAGCAGCCAATTAGACACCGGGGAGCTGTTTTTT
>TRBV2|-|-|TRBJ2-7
CASSEVLGLREQYF
TGTGCCAGCAGTGAAGTTCTGGGGCTGCGCGAGCAGTACTTC
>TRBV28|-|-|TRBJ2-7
CASSLYRAEQYF
TGTGCCAGCAGTTTATACAGGGCCGAGCAGTACTTC
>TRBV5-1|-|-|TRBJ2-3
CASSLHPTSTDTQYF
TGCGCCAGCAGCTTGCACCCAACTAGCACAGATACGCAGTATTTT
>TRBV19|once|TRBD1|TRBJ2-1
CASRPDRTSGEQFF
TGTGCCAGTAGGCCGGACAGGACCTCAGGGGAGCAGTTCTTC
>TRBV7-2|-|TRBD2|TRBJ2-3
CASRSGLVTDTQYF
TGTGCCTCCCGAAGCGGACTAGTTACAGATACGCAGTATTTT
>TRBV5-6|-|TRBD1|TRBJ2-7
CASRTGGNYEQYF
TGTGCCAGCAGGACAGGGGGGAATTACGAGCAGTACTTC
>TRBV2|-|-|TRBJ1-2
CATGPPPDNLHGYTF
TGTGCCACAGGCCCACCACCCGACAACCTCCATGGCTACACCTTC
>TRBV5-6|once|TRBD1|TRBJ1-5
CASSQRQGRYSNQPQHF
TGTGCCAGCAGCCAGCGACAGGGGCGGTATAGCAATCAGCCCCAGCATTTT
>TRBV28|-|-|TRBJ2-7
CASSTAGQGGWYEQYF
TGTGCCAGCAGTACCGCCGGGCAAGGAGGGTGGTACGAGCAGTACTTC